This T cell receptor beta chain was captured in a study of beta chain features in type 1 diabetes listed by TCRdb under 2018. For context, the study as a whole: Patients and healthy donors did not differ in mean age, gender distribution, total cell number or subset yield. A total of roughly 98,000,000 sorted cells were examined across all samples, and RNA yield correlated strongly with the number of cells per subset. In the study, recently diagnosed type 1 diabetes patients and matched healthy donors were compared on the TCRB repertoires of their sorted circulating CD4+ T cell subsets. Naive and central memory subsets were obtained from all 30 or so donors, but regulatory and stem cell-like memory subsets were isolated from only 8 patients and 8 healthy donors. Paper-wide results and their limitations: HLA sub-analyses involved small numbers of individuals, so any influence of HLA type on TCRB rearrangement remained unresolved. Because cDNA rather than genomic DNA was sequenced, highly expressing activated cells could have been over-represented, although no difference in activation and CD3 levels was found between groups. At VDJ recombination sites, patients with type 1 diabetes made fewer insertions and deleted more nucleotides, a pattern implying thymic rearrangement abnormalities. In all four CD4+ subsets, TCRB CDR3 length was moderately but significantly shorter in type 1 diabetes patients. Naive, central memory and regulatory TCRB repertoires appeared more similar among patients than among healthy donors. Shorter templates might be favored by PCR, yet because patient and control samples were amplified and corrected together, any such skew would affect both groups equally.

A single peripheral blood draw of about 116 mL on average was collected from each donor into heparinised tubes. Naive, central memory, regulatory and stem cell-like memory CD4+ T cells were sorted on a BD FACSAria II using a panel including CD45RO, CCR7, CD25, CD127, CD95 and CD27. Purity was above 95% for every sorted population. PBMCs were isolated immediately by Lymphoprep density gradient centrifugation and stained directly without culture. To minimize batch effects, samples were stained and sorted in pairs, one healthy donor with one patient per experiment. From cysteine to phenylalanine, the CDR3 is 12 amino acids long. CDR3 DNA only is kept here, 36 bases in frame from base 1. Clipping removes 1 base from V and 11 bases from J, with 1 as the unmatched junction base count. Via the germline V gene, CDR1 is SGHTA and CDR2 FQGTGA. This clone was observed a few times. The antigen it recognizes is unknown. Base qualities were left out, and no much larger clone turns up one base away.

The High Capacity cDNA Reverse Transcription Kit was used to reverse transcribe all of the isolated RNA, meaning that expressed TCRB transcripts were what got sequenced. Deep immunoSEQ sequencing was applied to naive, central memory and regulatory T cell samples, giving an average of approximately 4 million total reads per sample. After sorted cells were lysed in RLT buffer, RNA was extracted with DNase-treated RNeasy Micro or Mini kits, with the choice depending on cell number. Each cell subset was processed on its own to prevent cross-contamination, while patient and healthy donor samples were processed together. The immunoSEQ multiplex PCR was used to amplify TCRB sequences from cDNA, generating 87-bp fragments that spanned the CDR3 region. Amplicons were sequenced on the Illumina HiSeq platform. The authors' analysis ran thus. Synthetic template baselines were used to correct PCR bias computationally, reads within Hamming distance 2 were collapsed, and singletons that could not be merged were discarded. Reads were aligned against IMGT so that V, D and J genes, CDR3 length and insertions or deletions at six rearrangement sites could be assigned. Within each subset, clonotype counts were normalized to sorted cell number, after which true diversity and Gini coefficients were computed with the tcR R package. The overlap coefficient, calculated on TCRB nucleotide sequences, was used to quantify repertoire sharing. TCRdb's version of the immuneACCESS table is confined to in-frame rearrangements and falls short of the full clone set. An unresolved V gene accounts for under half of the shortfall where checked; the remainder is of unknown origin. V and J calls and clone size are given by that table; D and trimming were obtained from the DNA. Across this sample there are some 150,000 clones, with under 60% seen only once. Around 0.45% of the sample rests with the top ten.

The sequenced sample was Tregs from blood. What the cell subset or site label conveys for this sample: regulatory CD4+ T cells. The rearranged chain carries TRBV7-3 and TRBJ2-1, with TRBD2 matching 8 junction bases. This sequence was found in a man younger than 35 in good health. CDR3 region: CASSLSGGKQFF. The DNA reads as follows: TGTGCCAGCAGCTTAAGCGGGGGGAAGCAGTTCTTC.